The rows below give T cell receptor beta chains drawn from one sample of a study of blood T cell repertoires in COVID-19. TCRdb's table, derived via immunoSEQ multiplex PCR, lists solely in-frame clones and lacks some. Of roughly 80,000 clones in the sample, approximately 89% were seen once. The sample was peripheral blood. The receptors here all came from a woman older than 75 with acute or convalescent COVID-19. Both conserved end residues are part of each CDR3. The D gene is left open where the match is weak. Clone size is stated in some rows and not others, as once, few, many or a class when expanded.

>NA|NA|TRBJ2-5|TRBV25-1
TGTGCCAGCAGTGACCCCGGACGGGGGCAAGAGACCCAGTACTTC
CASSDPGRGQETQYF
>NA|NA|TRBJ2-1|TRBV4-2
TGTGCCAGCAGCCAAGGGGGAGGGGGGAATGAGCAGTTCTTC
CASSQGGGGNEQFF
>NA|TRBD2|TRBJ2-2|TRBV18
TGTGCCAGCTCACCGAACACCGGGAGGGTTGGGACCGGGGAGCTGTTTTTT
CASSPNTGRVGTGELFF
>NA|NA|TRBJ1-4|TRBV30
TGTGCCTGGAGTGGAGTAGCCGATGAAAAACTGTTTTTT
CAWSGVADEKLFF
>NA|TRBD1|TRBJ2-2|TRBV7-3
TGTGCCAGCAGGCCGACAGGGACCGGGGAGCTGTTTTTT
CASRPTGTGELFF
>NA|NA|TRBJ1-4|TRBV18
TGTGCCAGCTCACCAAGTCGGAGTAATGAAAAACTGTTTTTT
CASSPSRSNEKLFF
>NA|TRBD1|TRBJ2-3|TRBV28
TGTGCCAGCAGCCCAGGGGGCGCGGGTGGAGATACGCAGTATTTT
CASSPGGAGGDTQYF
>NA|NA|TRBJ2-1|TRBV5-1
TGCGCCAGCAGCTTTAAACAGGCCTACAATGAGCAGTTCTTC
CASSFKQAYNEQFF
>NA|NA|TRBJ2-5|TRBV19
TGTGCCAGTAGTATAGTGGGGCAGGGGCCTCAAGAGACCCAGTACTTC
CASSIVGQGPQETQYF
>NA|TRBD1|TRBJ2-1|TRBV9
TGTGCCAGCAGCCCCCCGGGACAGGGGTGGAATGAGCAGTTCTTC
CASSPPGQGWNEQFF
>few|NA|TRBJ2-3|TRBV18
TGTGCCAGCTCACCACCGGGTAGGGGGAGTGACACAGATACGCAGTATTTT
CASSPPGRGSDTDTQYF
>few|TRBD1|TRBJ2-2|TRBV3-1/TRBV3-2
TGTGCCAGCAGCCCTCCCGGGACAGGGATCACCGGGGAGCTGTTTTTT
CASSPPGTGITGELFF
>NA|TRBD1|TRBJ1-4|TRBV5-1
TGCGCCAGCAGCTTCGAAACAGGGGGAGGGGAAAAACTGTTTTTT
CASSFETGGGEKLFF
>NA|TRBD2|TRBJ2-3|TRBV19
TGTGCCAGCGGACTAGCGGGGGGGCTAGATACGCAGTATTTT
CASGLAGGLDTQYF
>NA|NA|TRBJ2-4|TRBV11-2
TGTGCCAGCAGCTTAGCAGGGGTAGCCAAAAACATTCAGTACTTC
CASSLAGVAKNIQYF
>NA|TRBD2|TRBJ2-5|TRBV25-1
TGTGCCAGCAGCCGGCCGACTAGCGGGAGAAAGGAGACCCAGTACTTC
CASSRPTSGRKETQYF
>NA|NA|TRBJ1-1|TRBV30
TGTGCCATCCGGCCAGGGCTCACTGAAGCTTTCTTT
CAIRPGLTEAFF
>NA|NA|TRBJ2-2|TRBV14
TGTGCCAGCAGCCTGGTGCTAGCTGGTACCGGGGAGCTGTTTTTT
CASSLVLAGTGELFF
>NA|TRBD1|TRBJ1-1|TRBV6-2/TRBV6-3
TGTGCCAGCAGTTCCCGACAGGGGGCGCGGACTGAAGCTTTCTTT
CASSSRQGARTEAFF
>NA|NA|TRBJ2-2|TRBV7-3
TGTGCCAGCAGCCTGCGGGGTTGGACCGGGGAGCTGTTTTTT
CASSLRGWTGELFF
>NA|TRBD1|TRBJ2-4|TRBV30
TGTGCCTGGACTCACGGGACAGGGGTAAAAAACATTCAGTACTTC
CAWTHGTGVKNIQYF
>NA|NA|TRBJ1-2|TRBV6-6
TGTGCCAGCAGTTACTCTTCGGCTAACTATGGCTACACCTTC
CASSYSSANYGYTF
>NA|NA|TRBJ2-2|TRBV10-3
TGTGCCATCAGGGGGACACCGAACACCGGGGAGCTGTTTTTT
CAIRGTPNTGELFF
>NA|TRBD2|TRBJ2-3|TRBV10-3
TGTGCCATCAGTCCGGGGACTAGTTCAGATACGCAGTATTTT
CAISPGTSSDTQYF
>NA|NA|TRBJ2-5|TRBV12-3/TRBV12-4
TGTGCCAGCAGTCGTAAAGAGACCCAGTACTTC
CASSRKETQYF
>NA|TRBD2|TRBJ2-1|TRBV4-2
TGTGCCAGCAGCCAAGATAAGGGACTAGCGGGGGGTACCTACAATGAGCAGTTCTTC
CASSQDKGLAGGTYNEQFF
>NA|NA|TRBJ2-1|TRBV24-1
TGTGCCACCGCCGGAGGGGAGAGGGTGAATGAGCAGTTCTTC
CATAGGERVNEQFF
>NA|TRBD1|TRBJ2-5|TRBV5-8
TGTGCCAGCAGCTTGGAGACAGGGTGGTACCAAGAGACCCAGTACTTC
CASSLETGWYQETQYF
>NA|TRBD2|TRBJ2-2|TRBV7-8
TGTGCCAGCAGCTTTTATGGCGGGGGGACTTTCTCCGGGGAGCTGTTTTTT
CASSFYGGGTFSGELFF
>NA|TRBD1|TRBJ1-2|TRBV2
TGTGCCAGCAGTATAGTGCCGACAGGGGGTTATGGCTACACCTTC
CASSIVPTGGYGYTF
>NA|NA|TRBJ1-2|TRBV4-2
TGTGCCAGCAGCCAAGATCTGGGAGGAAACTATGGCTACACCTTC
CASSQDLGGNYGYTF
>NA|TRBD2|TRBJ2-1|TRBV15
TGTGCCACCAGCGATTACGCGGGAGAATACAATGAGCAGTTCTTC
CATSDYAGEYNEQFF
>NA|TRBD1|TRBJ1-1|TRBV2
TGTGCCAGCGGGGGCGTACAGGGGGGCACTGAAGCTTTCTTT
CASGGVQGGTEAFF
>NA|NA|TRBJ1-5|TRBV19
TGTGCCAGTGGAGGTGAGGGAAGGGGCAATCAGCCCCAGCATTTT
CASGGEGRGNQPQHF
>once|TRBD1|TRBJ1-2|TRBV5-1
TGCGCCAGCAGCGGGGGGAGCCGGGACAGGGGTTATGGCTACACCTTC
CASSGGSRDRGYGYTF
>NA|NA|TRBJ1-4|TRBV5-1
TGCGCCAGCAGCTTGGGGCCAAGGAGTGAAAAACTGTTTTTT
CASSLGPRSEKLFF
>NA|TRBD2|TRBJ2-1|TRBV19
TGTGCCAGTAGTCTCCGGAGGACTAGCGTAGACAATGAGCAGTTCTTC
CASSLRRTSVDNEQFF
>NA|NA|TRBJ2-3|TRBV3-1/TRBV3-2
TGTGCCAGCAGCCCCCAGGGGCGCCTTAGCACAGATACGCAGTATTTT
CASSPQGRLSTDTQYF
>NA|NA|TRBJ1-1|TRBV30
TGTGCCTGGACAGGGACTCGGCTGAACACTGAAGCTTTCTTT
CAWTGTRLNTEAFF
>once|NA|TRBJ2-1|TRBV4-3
TGCGCCAGCAGCCGATTAGCGGTAAGCTCCTACAATGAGCAGTTCTTC
CASSRLAVSSYNEQFF
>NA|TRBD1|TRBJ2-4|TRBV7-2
TGTGCCAGCAGCTTAGCGCCCGGGACAGTCCATACCAAAAACATTCAGTACTTC
CASSLAPGTVHTKNIQYF
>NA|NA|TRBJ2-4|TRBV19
TGTGCCAGTAGTATAGTCCCACAGATAGCCAAAAACATTCAGTACTTC
CASSIVPQIAKNIQYF
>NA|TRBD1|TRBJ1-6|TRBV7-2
TGTGCCAGCAGCTTTCCCAGGAGGGGGCAAGATTCACCCCTCCACTTT
CASSFPRRGQDSPLHF
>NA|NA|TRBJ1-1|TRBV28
TGTGCCAGCAGTTTAGGGCACACTGAAGCTTTCTTT
CASSLGHTEAFF
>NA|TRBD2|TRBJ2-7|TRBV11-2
TGTGCCAGCAGCTTAGGGGTTTTGGCTAGCGGGGGTTACGAGCAGTACTTC
CASSLGVLASGGYEQYF
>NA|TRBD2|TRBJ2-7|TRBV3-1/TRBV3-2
TGTGCCAGCAGCCAAGGACTAGCTTCCTACGAGCAGTACTTC
CASSQGLASYEQYF
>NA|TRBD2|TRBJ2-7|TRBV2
TGTGCCATCCAGACTAGCGGGATTTCGGAGCAGTACTTC
CAIQTSGISEQYF
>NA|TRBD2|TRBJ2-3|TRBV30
TGTGCCTGGAGTCCTGGACTAGCGGGAGGTTCAGATACGCAGTATTTT
CAWSPGLAGGSDTQYF
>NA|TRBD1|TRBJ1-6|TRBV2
TGTGCCACCACGACAGGGTATAATTCACCCCTCCACTTT
CATTTGYNSPLHF
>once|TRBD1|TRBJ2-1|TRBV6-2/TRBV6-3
TGTGCCAGCAGCCTCCCGGACAGGGATGAGCAGTTCTTC
CASSLPDRDEQFF
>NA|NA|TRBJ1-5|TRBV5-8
TGTGCCAGCAGCCGATGGGCCCACAGCAATCAGCCCCAGCATTTT
CASSRWAHSNQPQHF
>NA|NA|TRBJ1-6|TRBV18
TGTGCCAGCTCACCGAGAGACTCGGATTCACCCCTCCACTTT
CASSPRDSDSPLHF